The rows below give T cell receptor beta chains drawn from one sample of a study of T-cell memory formation after mild COVID-19. TCRdb recomputed calls from the 5' RACE reads with MiXCR, one row per CDR3 protein. This sample has fewer than 350,000 distinct CDR3 sequences, with about a sixth found just once. Sequenced sample: PBMCs or a T cell subset sorted from them (not recorded which). The receptors were sampled from a man younger than 35 who had mild COVID-19 (a few samples of this study predate the infection). Cell type and time point are not known. CDR3s include the opening cysteine and the closing phenylalanine or tryptophan. A D gene is named only where the DNA matches it firmly. Not every row has a clone size; where given, it reads once, few, many or a size class.

CDR3nt: TGCGCCAGCAGCCAAGTCATACCCCAGTACACAGATACGCAGTATTTT; CDR3aa: CASSQVIPQYTDTQYF; d_gene: .; v_gene: TRBV4-3; j_gene: TRBJ2-3; abundance: few
CDR3nt: TGTGCCAGCAGTCCATTAACTAATGAAAAACTGTTTTTT; CDR3aa: CASSPLTNEKLFF; d_gene: .; v_gene: TRBV12-3/TRBV12-4; j_gene: TRBJ1-4; abundance: few
CDR3nt: TGCGCCAGCAGCCAGGGGGTAACGGGTTACAATGAGCAGTTCTTC; CDR3aa: CASSQGVTGYNEQFF; d_gene: TRBD1; v_gene: TRBV5-1; j_gene: TRBJ2-1; abundance: .
CDR3nt: TGTGCCTGGAGTGTAGGGGGGGCAAGCACAGATACGCAGTATTTT; CDR3aa: CAWSVGGASTDTQYF; d_gene: .; v_gene: TRBV30; j_gene: TRBJ2-3; abundance: .
CDR3nt: TGTGCCAGCAGCCAAGATAGAGGACAGCGACGGGGGAAGGACACGCAGTATTTT; CDR3aa: CASSQDRGQRRGKDTQYF; d_gene: .; v_gene: TRBV4-2; j_gene: TRBJ2-3; abundance: many
CDR3nt: TGTGCCAGCAGCGACGATCCCCACGCCTCTGGGGCCAACGTCCTGACTTTC; CDR3aa: CASSDDPHASGANVLTF; d_gene: .; v_gene: TRBV9; j_gene: TRBJ2-6; abundance: .
CDR3nt: TGTGCCAGCAATGGACCGAACCAAGAGACCCAGTACTTC; CDR3aa: CASNGPNQETQYF; d_gene: .; v_gene: TRBV12-3/TRBV12-4; j_gene: TRBJ2-5; abundance: few
CDR3nt: TGTGCCAGCAGTTACGGGCAGGGGAAAAGATATTTT; CDR3aa: CASSYGQGKRYF; d_gene: .; v_gene: TRBV6-5; j_gene: TRBJ2-3; abundance: few
CDR3nt: TGTGCCAGCAGTTTAGTTGGGACACAACCAGAAGCTTTCTTT; CDR3aa: CASSLVGTQPEAFF; d_gene: .; v_gene: TRBV27; j_gene: TRBJ1-1; abundance: few
CDR3nt: TGTGCCATCAGTGAGAGGGGGCAGAATTCACCCCTCCACTTT; CDR3aa: CAISERGQNSPLHF; d_gene: TRBD1; v_gene: TRBV10-3; j_gene: TRBJ1-6; abundance: .
CDR3nt: TGTGCCAGCAGCTTGGTTGGAGGGGTCAGCACCGGGGAGCTGTTTTTT; CDR3aa: CASSLVGGVSTGELFF; d_gene: .; v_gene: TRBV5-5; j_gene: TRBJ2-2; abundance: .
CDR3nt: TGTGCCAGCAGTTGGGACTCTGGGGCCAACGTCCTGACTTTC; CDR3aa: CASSWDSGANVLTF; d_gene: .; v_gene: TRBV6-2/TRBV6-3; j_gene: TRBJ2-6; abundance: many
CDR3nt: TGCGCCAGCGCCGTGGTTTTGGGCTTCGGGGCCAACGTCCTGACTTTC; CDR3aa: CASAVVLGFGANVLTF; d_gene: .; v_gene: TRBV5-1; j_gene: TRBJ2-6; abundance: few
CDR3nt: TGTGCCAGCAGCAATAATCAGGGACGTCTTCACTATGAGCAGTTCTTC; CDR3aa: CASSNNQGRLHYEQFF; d_gene: .; v_gene: TRBV6-5; j_gene: TRBJ2-1; abundance: .
CDR3nt: TGCGCCAGCAGCTTGGCCCGAAGCGGCACAGATACGCAGTATTTT; CDR3aa: CASSLARSGTDTQYF; d_gene: .; v_gene: TRBV5-1; j_gene: TRBJ2-3; abundance: .
CDR3nt: TGCAGTGCTCCTGGGACAGGCCACACAGATACGCAGTATTTT; CDR3aa: CSAPGTGHTDTQYF; d_gene: TRBD1; v_gene: TRBV20-1; j_gene: TRBJ2-3; abundance: .